This entry describes one T cell receptor beta chain. What it recognizes is unknown. This entry belongs to a study of shared clonotypes between healthy human individuals. Sequencing was performed with immunoSEQ multiplex PCR; in TCRdb, only in-frame clones are kept and a portion is missing. The sample yields approximately 1.9 million clones, approximately 92% seen once. Notes on the study in general: Donor clonotype sharing was expected to depend on sequencing depth.

Terminally differentiated effector memory CD45RA+ cells were excluded from the naive CD8 cells, which were CD45RO-negative and positively selected for CCR7. Sequences were obtained from naive CD8+ T cells from PBMCs. This clonotype was obtained from a man between 18 and 29 years old in good health. Some clones in this sample may be carry-over from other donors' samples.

The CDR3 spells CASSPREGLAFF. Written as DNA, the CDR3 is TGTGCCAGCAGCCCGCGGGAGGGCCTCGCTTTCTTT. J is TRBJ1-1 and V is TRBV7-9; D is unresolved. V lost 5 bases, J lost 11 bases, and 15 bases lay in between. In germline, CDR1 is SEHNR, CDR2 FQNEAQ (reference sequence). The CDR3 loop spans 12 amino acids. Variable domain in full (rest from reference TRBV7-9 and TRBJ1-1): DTGVSQNPRHKITKRGQNVTFRCDPISEHNRLYWYRQTLGQGPEFLTYFQNEAQLEKSRLLSDRFSAERPKGSFSTLEIQRTEQGDSAMYLCASSPREGLAFFGQGTRLTVV.